Listed below are T cell receptor beta chains from one sample, sequenced in a study of T cell responses to AZD1222 COVID-19 vaccine. The table came from immunoSEQ multiplex PCR; TCRdb's copy has only in-frame clones and leaves some out. The sample comprises some 83,000 clones, approximately 91% of which are singletons, and approximately 5% rests with the top ten. The sample was peripheral blood, taken 28 days after the second AZD1222 dose. These receptors were taken from an adult who received the AZD1222 COVID-19 vaccine. CDR3s include the opening cysteine and the closing phenylalanine or tryptophan. Fields, in order: J gene, clone size, V gene, D gene, CDR3 DNA, CDR3 protein. A D gene is named only where the DNA matches it firmly. Only part of the rows carry a size: once, few, many, or a class if the clone is expanded.

J gene: TRBJ1-1; clone size: .; V gene: TRBV24-1; D gene: TRBD1; CDR3 DNA: TGTGCCACCAGTGACCCAGGACAGGTGACTGAAGCTTTCTTT; CDR3 protein: CATSDPGQVTEAFF
J gene: TRBJ1-1; clone size: .; V gene: TRBV5-6; D gene: .; CDR3 DNA: TGTGCCAGCAGATCCTTGGGTCGATCTGAAGCTTTCTTT; CDR3 protein: CASRSLGRSEAFF
J gene: TRBJ1-1; clone size: .; V gene: TRBV7-3; D gene: .; CDR3 DNA: TGTGCCAGCAGCTTAAATTGGGTGGGCACTGAAGCTTTCTTT; CDR3 protein: CASSLNWVGTEAFF
J gene: TRBJ2-6; clone size: .; V gene: TRBV28; D gene: .; CDR3 DNA: TGTGCCAGCAATCGCAGGTCTGGGGCCAACGTCCTGACTTTC; CDR3 protein: CASNRRSGANVLTF
J gene: TRBJ2-1; clone size: .; V gene: TRBV24-1; D gene: .; CDR3 DNA: TGTGCCACCAGTGATCCTAGGGGCAGGGATGAGCAGTTCTTC; CDR3 protein: CATSDPRGRDEQFF
J gene: TRBJ1-2; clone size: .; V gene: TRBV14; D gene: .; CDR3 DNA: TGTGCCAGCAGCCAAGATCGACGGAACTATGGCTACACCTTC; CDR3 protein: CASSQDRRNYGYTF
J gene: TRBJ2-7; clone size: .; V gene: TRBV19; D gene: .; CDR3 DNA: TGTGCCAGTAGTATAGGGGGACCTCTCCCCCTCTACGAGCAGTACTTC; CDR3 protein: CASSIGGPLPLYEQYF
J gene: TRBJ1-2; clone size: few; V gene: TRBV30; D gene: .; CDR3 DNA: TGTGCCTGGGAAAGACACTTCTCTAACTATGGCTACACCTTC; CDR3 protein: CAWERHFSNYGYTF
J gene: TRBJ1-3; clone size: .; V gene: TRBV30; D gene: .; CDR3 DNA: TGTGCCTGGAGTCCTGACGGGTCTGGAAACACCATATATTTT; CDR3 protein: CAWSPDGSGNTIYF
J gene: TRBJ1-5; clone size: .; V gene: TRBV4-3; D gene: .; CDR3 DNA: TGCGCCAGCAGCCAAGAACTACGGGCGCCCCAGCATTTT; CDR3 protein: CASSQELRAPQHF
J gene: TRBJ2-2; clone size: .; V gene: TRBV7-6; D gene: .; CDR3 DNA: TGTGCCAGCAGCTGGATCTCCGGGGGGCAAACCGGGGAGCTGTTTTTT; CDR3 protein: CASSWISGGQTGELFF
J gene: TRBJ2-1; clone size: once; V gene: TRBV5-5; D gene: .; CDR3 DNA: TGTGCCAGCAGATTTACATCTAGCTCCTACAATGAGCAGTTCTTC; CDR3 protein: CASRFTSSSYNEQFF
J gene: TRBJ1-2; clone size: once; V gene: TRBV5-1; D gene: .; CDR3 DNA: TGCGCCAGCAGCTTGGCCGGCGACAGCACCTATGGCTACACCTTC; CDR3 protein: CASSLAGDSTYGYTF
J gene: TRBJ2-2; clone size: .; V gene: TRBV27; D gene: .; CDR3 DNA: TGTGCCAGCAGTCCCTACCCGGAGACCGGGGAGCTGTTTTTT; CDR3 protein: CASSPYPETGELFF
J gene: TRBJ2-1; clone size: .; V gene: TRBV11-2; D gene: .; CDR3 DNA: TGTGCCAGCAGCCCCCCAAGGGGCAATTACAATGAGCAGTTCTTC; CDR3 protein: CASSPPRGNYNEQFF
J gene: TRBJ1-1; clone size: .; V gene: TRBV19; D gene: .; CDR3 DNA: TGTGCCAGTAGTATCGGTTCCAGAGGGAACACTGAAGCTTTCTTT; CDR3 protein: CASSIGSRGNTEAFF
J gene: TRBJ2-1; clone size: .; V gene: TRBV4-3; D gene: TRBD2; CDR3 DNA: TGCGCCAGCAGCCAAGCCTCACTAGCGGGGGGGCTCAATGAGCAGTTCTTC; CDR3 protein: CASSQASLAGGLNEQFF
J gene: TRBJ1-1; clone size: .; V gene: TRBV18; D gene: TRBD1; CDR3 DNA: TGTGCCAGCTCACCACCGGGGAGGGGGCAAGCTTTCTTT; CDR3 protein: CASSPPGRGQAFF
J gene: TRBJ2-7; clone size: .; V gene: TRBV11-3; D gene: .; CDR3 DNA: TGTGCCAGCAGCTTAAGGGAGACTAACGAGCAGTACTTC; CDR3 protein: CASSLRETNEQYF
J gene: TRBJ2-3; clone size: .; V gene: TRBV2; D gene: .; CDR3 DNA: TGTGCCAGCCGGTGGGGGGCAGATACGCAGTATTTT; CDR3 protein: CASRWGADTQYF
J gene: TRBJ1-3; clone size: .; V gene: TRBV5-1; D gene: .; CDR3 DNA: TGCGCCAGCAGCTTGGGACATTCGAGCTCTGGAAACACCATATATTTT; CDR3 protein: CASSLGHSSSGNTIYF
J gene: TRBJ1-1; clone size: .; V gene: TRBV3-1/TRBV3-2; D gene: .; CDR3 DNA: TGTGCCAGCAGCCCCCCATTGCAGAACACTGAAGCTTTCTTT; CDR3 protein: CASSPPLQNTEAFF
J gene: TRBJ2-7; clone size: .; V gene: TRBV28; D gene: .; CDR3 DNA: TGTGCCAGCAGTTTAAGTGCCTGGGACGAGCAGTACTTC; CDR3 protein: CASSLSAWDEQYF
J gene: TRBJ2-7; clone size: .; V gene: TRBV28; D gene: TRBD1; CDR3 DNA: TGTGCCAGCAGTCCTCTCTCCCCGGGACAGGGAACCCCCTACGAGCAGTACTTC; CDR3 protein: CASSPLSPGQGTPYEQYF
J gene: TRBJ1-2; clone size: once; V gene: TRBV7-9; D gene: TRBD1; CDR3 DNA: TGTGCCAGCAGCGCTGGGACAGGACCTCTGATAGTTCGTGGCTACACCTTC; CDR3 protein: CASSAGTGPLIVRGYTF
J gene: TRBJ2-2; clone size: .; V gene: TRBV9; D gene: .; CDR3 DNA: TGTGCCAGCAGCTCCTACGGTCCCGGGGAGCTGTTTTTT; CDR3 protein: CASSSYGPGELFF
J gene: TRBJ1-1; clone size: once; V gene: TRBV5-8; D gene: .; CDR3 DNA: TGTGCCAGCAGCACCGGGGCCCGGGGCACTGAAGCTTTCTTT; CDR3 protein: CASSTGARGTEAFF
J gene: TRBJ2-3; clone size: .; V gene: TRBV6-6; D gene: .; CDR3 DNA: TGTGCCAGCAACTTCCCTCGGGGGCCTAGCACAGATACGCAGTATTTT; CDR3 protein: CASNFPRGPSTDTQYF
J gene: TRBJ2-5; clone size: .; V gene: TRBV12-3/TRBV12-4; D gene: .; CDR3 DNA: TGTGCCAGCAGTTTAATCGCCCTTGAGACCCAGTACTTC; CDR3 protein: CASSLIALETQYF
J gene: TRBJ2-7; clone size: .; V gene: TRBV9; D gene: .; CDR3 DNA: TGTGCCAGACAGAGCTCCTACGAGCAGTACTTC; CDR3 protein: CARQSSYEQYF
J gene: TRBJ2-1; clone size: .; V gene: TRBV6-4; D gene: TRBD2; CDR3 DNA: TGTGCCAGCAGTGAGGGAGGGCGTTGGAATGAGCAGTTCTTC; CDR3 protein: CASSEGGRWNEQFF
J gene: TRBJ1-1; clone size: .; V gene: TRBV4-3; D gene: .; CDR3 DNA: TGCGCCAGCAGCCAAGATGTGGCTGGAGGGAGGAACACTGAAGCTTTCTTT; CDR3 protein: CASSQDVAGGRNTEAFF
J gene: TRBJ1-1; clone size: .; V gene: TRBV30; D gene: .; CDR3 DNA: TGTGCCCTCCTGGGGGGGGGAGAGGCTTTCTTT; CDR3 protein: CALLGGGEAFF
J gene: TRBJ1-2; clone size: .; V gene: TRBV6-2/TRBV6-3; D gene: TRBD1; CDR3 DNA: TGTGCCAGCAGCCCGGGACAGGAGACTTTCAAGAACTATGGCTACACCTTC; CDR3 protein: CASSPGQETFKNYGYTF
J gene: TRBJ2-1; clone size: .; V gene: TRBV14; D gene: .; CDR3 DNA: TGTGCCAGCACCCAAGGAGGGACAAAGCGAACTGAGCAGTTCTTC; CDR3 protein: CASTQGGTKRTEQFF
J gene: TRBJ1-2; clone size: .; V gene: TRBV29-1; D gene: .; CDR3 DNA: TGCAGCGTTCCTCTGACTCATAACTATGGCTACACCTTC; CDR3 protein: CSVPLTHNYGYTF
J gene: TRBJ1-6; clone size: .; V gene: TRBV30; D gene: .; CDR3 DNA: TGTGCCTGGAGCGAATCTGAGGATTCACCCCTCCACTTT; CDR3 protein: CAWSESEDSPLHF
J gene: TRBJ2-5; clone size: .; V gene: TRBV28; D gene: TRBD1; CDR3 DNA: TGTGCCAGCAGTTACTACGGGACAGAAAAAGAGACCCAGTACTTC; CDR3 protein: CASSYYGTEKETQYF
J gene: TRBJ2-7; clone size: .; V gene: TRBV7-2; D gene: .; CDR3 DNA: TGTGCCAGCAGGGGGATGTCCTACGAGCAGTACTTC; CDR3 protein: CASRGMSYEQYF
J gene: TRBJ2-1; clone size: .; V gene: TRBV18; D gene: TRBD1; CDR3 DNA: TGTGCCAGCTCACCGGGAGGGACAGGGTACAATGAGCAGTTCTTC; CDR3 protein: CASSPGGTGYNEQFF
J gene: TRBJ1-6; clone size: once; V gene: TRBV27; D gene: TRBD1; CDR3 DNA: TGTGCCAGCAGTCTTCAACAGGGGATTGTAAATAATTCACCCCTCCACTTT; CDR3 protein: CASSLQQGIVNNSPLHF
J gene: TRBJ1-3; clone size: .; V gene: TRBV30; D gene: .; CDR3 DNA: TGTGCCTGGAGGCGCTCTGGAAACACCATATATTTT; CDR3 protein: CAWRRSGNTIYF
J gene: TRBJ1-3; clone size: .; V gene: TRBV7-2; D gene: .; CDR3 DNA: TGTGCCAGCAGCTTCGTGGGAAAAAACACCATATATTTT; CDR3 protein: CASSFVGKNTIYF
J gene: TRBJ2-1; clone size: .; V gene: TRBV7-8; D gene: TRBD2; CDR3 DNA: TGTGCCAGCAGCCCCACTAGCGGGGGGTACAATGAGCAGTTCTTC; CDR3 protein: CASSPTSGGYNEQFF
J gene: TRBJ1-2; clone size: .; V gene: TRBV5-1; D gene: .; CDR3 DNA: TGCGCCAGCAGCTTGTCAGGGAACTATGGCTACACCTTC; CDR3 protein: CASSLSGNYGYTF
J gene: TRBJ1-2; clone size: .; V gene: TRBV3-1/TRBV3-2; D gene: .; CDR3 DNA: TGTGCCAGCAGCCCCCTCCCCACGAAGGGGGGCTATGGCTACACCTTC; CDR3 protein: CASSPLPTKGGYGYTF
J gene: TRBJ2-5; clone size: .; V gene: TRBV21-1; D gene: .; CDR3 DNA: TGTGCCAGCAGCATGAGCTCAACTAGCGGGACTATCCAAGAGACCCAGTACTTC; CDR3 protein: CASSMSSTSGTIQETQYF